This T cell receptor beta chain was recovered during a study of blood T cells in healthy people across ages. Study details: About one barcoded beta molecule per two T cells came from capture by template switching. General study results and limits: Relative to aged donors, long-lived donors carried more naive CD4+ cells and displayed higher diversity. Estimates based on one million T cells were treated as lower bounds.

Combining a sample-barcoded 5' primer with a J-beta primer mix, a second PCR ran for 7 to 11 cycles. In TCRdb, the 5' RACE reads were re-called with MiXCR into one record per CDR3 protein. The sample yields over a million distinct CDR3 sequences, 59% seen once. This clonotype was seen a handful of times. The antigen remains unidentified. Trimming pared 1 base from V and 7 bases from J, leaving 17 bases between. The CDR3 spans 16 residues. From germline, CDR1 is SGHTA and CDR2 FQGNSA. This receptor was identified in a man between 18 and 35 years old in good health. The rearrangement uses TRBV7-2 and TRBJ2-1, with D possibly being TRBD1 or TRBD2 (5 bases each). Sequenced sample: blood. The CDR3 nucleotides are TGTGCCAGCAGCTTAGAAGGCTCGGGGCTAGTTAATGAGCAGTTCTTC. Translation: CASSLEGSGLVNEQFF.